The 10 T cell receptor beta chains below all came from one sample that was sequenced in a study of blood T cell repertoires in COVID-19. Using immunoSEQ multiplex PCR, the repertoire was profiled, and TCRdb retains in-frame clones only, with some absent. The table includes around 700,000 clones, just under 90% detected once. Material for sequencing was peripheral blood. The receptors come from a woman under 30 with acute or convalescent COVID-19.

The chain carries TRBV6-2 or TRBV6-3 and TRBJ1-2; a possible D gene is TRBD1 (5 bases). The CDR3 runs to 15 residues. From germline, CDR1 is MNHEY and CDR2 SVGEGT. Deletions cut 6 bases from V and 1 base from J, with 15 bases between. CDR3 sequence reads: CASSNQGYGNYGYTF. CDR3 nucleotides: TGTGCCAGCAGCAATCAGGGTTACGGTAACTATGGCTACACCTTC.

CDR3 in amino acids: CASSPGTGRITGNTIYF. DNA of the CDR3: TGTGCCAGCAGCCCCGGGACAGGTCGAATTACTGGAAACACCATATATTTT. The chain links TRBV14 to TRBJ1-3, with 8 bases that match TRBD1. The CDR3 is made up of 17 amino acids. Germline CDR1 is SGHDN and CDR2 is FVKESK. J lost 2 bases, V lost 4 bases, and 10 bases had no gene match.

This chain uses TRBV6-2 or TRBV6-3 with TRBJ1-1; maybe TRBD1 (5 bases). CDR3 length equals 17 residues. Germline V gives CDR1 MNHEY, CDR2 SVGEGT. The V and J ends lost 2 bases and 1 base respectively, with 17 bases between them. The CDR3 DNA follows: TGTGCCAGCAGTTACGCGCAGGGCGGGAGCCCGAACACTGAAGCTTTCTTT. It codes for CASSYAQGGSPNTEAFF.

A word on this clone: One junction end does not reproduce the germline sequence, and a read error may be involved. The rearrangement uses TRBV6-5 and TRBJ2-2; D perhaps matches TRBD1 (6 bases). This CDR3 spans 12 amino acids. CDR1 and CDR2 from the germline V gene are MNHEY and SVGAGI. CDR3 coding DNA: TGCTTGACAGGCGGAAGCACCGGGGAGCTGTTTTTT. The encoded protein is CLTGGSTGELFF.

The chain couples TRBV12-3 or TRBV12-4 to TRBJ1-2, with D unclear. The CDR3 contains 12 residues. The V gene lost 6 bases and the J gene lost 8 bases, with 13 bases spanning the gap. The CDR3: CASRARAAGYTF. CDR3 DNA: TGTGCCAGCAGGGCTAGAGCGGCCGGCTACACCTTC.

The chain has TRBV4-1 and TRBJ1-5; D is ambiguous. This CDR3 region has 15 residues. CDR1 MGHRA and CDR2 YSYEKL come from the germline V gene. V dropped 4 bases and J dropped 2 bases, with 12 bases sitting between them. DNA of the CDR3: TGCGCCAGCAGCCGCGGGAGTTGGGGCAATCAGCCCCAGCATTTT. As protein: CASSRGSWGNQPQHF.

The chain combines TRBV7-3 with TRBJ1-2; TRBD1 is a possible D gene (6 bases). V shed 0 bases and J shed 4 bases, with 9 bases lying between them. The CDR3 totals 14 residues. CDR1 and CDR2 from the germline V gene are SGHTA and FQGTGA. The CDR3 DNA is TGTGCCAGCAGCTTAACTGGACAGAGCTATGGCTACACCTTC. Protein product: CASSLTGQSYGYTF.

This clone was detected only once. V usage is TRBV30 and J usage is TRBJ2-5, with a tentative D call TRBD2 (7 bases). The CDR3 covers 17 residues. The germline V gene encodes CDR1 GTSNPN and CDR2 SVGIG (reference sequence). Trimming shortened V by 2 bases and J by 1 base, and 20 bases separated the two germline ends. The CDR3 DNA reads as TGTGCCTGGAGTCCTATGTGGGGGGGCAGGGGCCAAGAGACCCAGTACTTC. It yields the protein CAWSPMWGGRGQETQYF.

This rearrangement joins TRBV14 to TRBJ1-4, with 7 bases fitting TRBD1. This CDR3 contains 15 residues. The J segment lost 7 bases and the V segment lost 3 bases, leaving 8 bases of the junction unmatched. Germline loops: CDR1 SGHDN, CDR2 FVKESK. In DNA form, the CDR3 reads TGTGCCAGCAGCCACCGGGCCAACAGGGGTGAAAAACTGTTTTTT. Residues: CASSHRANRGEKLFF.

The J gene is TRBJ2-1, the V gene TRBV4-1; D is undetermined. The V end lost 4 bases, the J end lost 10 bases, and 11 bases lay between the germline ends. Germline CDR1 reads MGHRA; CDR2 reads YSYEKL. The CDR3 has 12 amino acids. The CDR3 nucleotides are TGCGCCAGCAGCCTATTCCCAGCGGAGCAGTTCTTC. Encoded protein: CASSLFPAEQFF.